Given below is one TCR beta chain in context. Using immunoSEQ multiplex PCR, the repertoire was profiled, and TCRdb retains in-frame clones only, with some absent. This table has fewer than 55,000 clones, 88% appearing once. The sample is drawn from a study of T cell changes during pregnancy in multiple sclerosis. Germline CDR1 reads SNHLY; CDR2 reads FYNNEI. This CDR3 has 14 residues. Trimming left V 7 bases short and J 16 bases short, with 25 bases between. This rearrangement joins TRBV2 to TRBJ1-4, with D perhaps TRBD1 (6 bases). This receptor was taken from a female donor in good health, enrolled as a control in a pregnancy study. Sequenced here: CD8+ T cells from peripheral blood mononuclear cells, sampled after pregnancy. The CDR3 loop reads CASMGWDNPNLGFF. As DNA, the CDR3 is TGTGCCAGCATGGGGTGGGACAACCCAAACCTTGGGTTTTTT.